One and the same sample provided the 26 T cell receptor beta chains below, sequenced in a study of CD8 T cells in ankylosing spondylitis. TCRdb reanalysed the 5' RACE reads using MiXCR and keeps one entry per CDR3 protein. The sample consists of a few hundred thousand distinct CDR3 sequences, around 20% of them appearing once. The specimen was blood, either unsorted or a sorted T cell fraction (not recorded which). All receptors derive from a female donor with ankylosing spondylitis or in good health (not recorded which).

This clonotype has only one observation. This chain connects TRBV29-1 to TRBJ2-7; D call uncertain. Germline V gene sequence: CDR1 SQVTM, CDR2 ANQGSEA. The CDR3 sequence is 11 residues long. V lost 4 bases to trimming and J lost 4 bases, with 8 bases between them. The CDR3 region has the DNA TGCAGCGTTGGGCTACTATACGAGCAGTACTTC. Protein product: CSVGLLYEQYF.

This clonotype was recorded many times. This chain joins TRBV29-1 and TRBJ2-7; D assignment may be TRBD1 or TRBD2 (5 bases each). CDR1 and CDR2 (germline): SQVTM, ANQGSEA. The CDR3 spans 11 residues. V lost 4 bases and J lost 2, with 6 bases in between. CDR3 DNA sequence: TGCAGCGTTGCGGGACCCTACGAGCAGTACTTC. Its translation: CSVAGPYEQYF.

This clonotype was seen a handful of times. V is TRBV7-2 and J is TRBJ1-5, with a possible D match to TRBD1 (5 bases). The germline CDR1 and CDR2 sequences are SGHTA and FQGNSA. The CDR3 contains 14 residues. The V end was cut by 3 bases, the J end by 11 bases, with 17 bases between. The CDR3 coding sequence is TGTGCCAGCAGCTTTAAGGGGTTTGTGTCGGCCCAGCATTTT. This translates into CASSFKGFVSAQHF.

This clonotype was seen a handful of times. J is TRBJ2-7 and V is TRBV28; 7 nucleotides line up with TRBD1. V shed 6 bases and J 0 bases; nucleotides not matched to a gene: 8. The CDR3 contains 15 residues. The V gene's germline CDR1 is MDHEN and CDR2 SYDVKM. This CDR3 is CASRFDRASSYEQYF. CDR3 DNA: TGTGCCAGCAGATTCGACAGGGCCAGCTCCTACGAGCAGTACTTC.

About this clonotype itself: This may be a read error, as it is one base from a much larger clone. This chain connects TRBV10-3 to TRBJ2-1; the D is unclear. From germline, CDR1 is ENHRY and CDR2 SYGVKD. CDR3 length equals 13 residues. The CDR3 protein is CAISESKETEQSF. The CDR3 DNA follows: TGTGCCATCAGTGAGTCGAAGGAGACTGAGCAGTCCTTC.

The CDR3 here is CATSRGLAGHEQYF. CDR3 sequence (DNA): TGTGCCACCAGCAGGGGACTAGCGGGACACGAGCAGTACTTC. This chain links TRBV15 with TRBJ2-7, with 13 bases fitting TRBD2. CDR1 is LNHNV, CDR2 YYDKDF, per germline (reference sequence). The CDR3 contains 14 residues. The ends lost 3 bases at V and 5 bases at J; junction bases unmatched: 1.

This clonotype has more than one count but fewer than ten. V gene TRBV20-1 combines with J gene TRBJ1-5, with D possibly matching TRBD1 (5 bases). CDR3 size: 12 residues. Trimming removed 6 bases at V and 6 bases at J, with 12 bases between. Germline assignment: CDR1 DFQATT and CDR2 SNEGSKA (reference sequence). CDR3 loop: CSAGRGSQPQHF. The DNA of the CDR3 is TGCAGTGCGGGGCGGGGGAGTCAGCCCCAGCATTTT.

The rearrangement uses TRBV15 and TRBJ1-2; maybe TRBD1 (6 bases). CDR1 is LNHNV and CDR2 is YYDKDF in the germline V gene (reference sequence). CDR3 length equals 14 residues. The V end was cut by 3 bases, the J end by 2 bases, with 10 bases between. This CDR3 is CATSSKDRNYGYTF. In DNA form, the CDR3 reads TGTGCCACCAGCAGTAAAGACAGGAACTATGGCTACACCTTC.

V and J are TRBV18 and TRBJ1-4; perhaps TRBD1 as D (6 bases). V was shortened by 3 bases and J by 5 bases, with 16 bases between the two germline ends. This CDR3 is 16 amino acids long. From germline, CDR1 is KGHSH and CDR2 LQKENI. The chain's CDR3 is CASSPPDRMTNEKLFF. CDR3 in DNA: TGTGCCAGCTCACCGCCCGACAGGATGACGAATGAAAAACTGTTTTTT.

The chain combines TRBV20-1 with TRBJ2-5; 8 nucleotides align to TRBD2. The germline CDR1 and CDR2 sequences are DFQATT and SNEGSKA (reference sequence). Losses at the gene ends were 6 bases for V and 7 bases for J; bases not matched to a gene: 7. This CDR3 spans 12 amino acids. CDR3 region: CSAISGSWTQYF. The CDR3 DNA sequence: TGCAGTGCCATCAGCGGGAGCTGGACCCAGTACTTC.

This clonotype showed up many times. CDR3 sequence reads: CASSWAESYNEQFF. In DNA form, the CDR3 reads TGTGCCAGCAGTTGGGCGGAATCCTACAATGAGCAGTTCTTC. The chain combines TRBV12-3 or TRBV12-4 with TRBJ2-1; no clear D. Deletions cut 4 bases from V and 1 base from J, with 8 bases between. The CDR3 runs to 14 residues.

This clonotype was detected only a few times. The genes are TRBV5-1 and TRBJ2-7; D is uncertain. Germline V CDR1 and CDR2: SGHRS, YFSETQ. V was pared by 0 bases and J by 3 bases, with 13 bases between. This CDR3 contains 15 residues. Written as DNA, the CDR3 is TGCGCCAGCAGCTTGGCCGGTAGTGACTTCTACGAGCAGTACTTC. Translating it yields CASSLAGSDFYEQYF.

This clonotype was observed a few times. The J gene is TRBJ2-7, the V gene TRBV7-2, with 10 bases fitting TRBD1. The CDR3 extends over 15 amino acids. Germline CDR1 is SGHTA and CDR2 is FQGNSA. Trimming removed 3 bases from V and 6 bases from J; junction bases left unmatched: 8. This chain's CDR3 is CASSFRDRGSGEQYF. In nucleotides, the CDR3 is TGTGCCAGCAGCTTCCGGGACAGGGGTTCGGGCGAGCAGTACTTC.

This clonotype turned up a few times. The chain links TRBV5-5 to TRBJ1-5; perhaps TRBD1 as D (5 bases). Trimming left V 0 bases short and J 7 bases short, with 14 bases between. This CDR3 spans 15 amino acids. In germline, CDR1 is SGHKS, CDR2 YYEKEE (reference sequence). The CDR3 sequence is CASSLAMQGGQPQHF. CDR3 bases: TGTGCCAGCAGCTTGGCCATGCAGGGAGGCCAGCCCCAGCATTTT.

The CDR3 bases are TGCAGCGTCAACCGACTAGCGGAGATAAAAAATGAGCAGTTCTTC. Translation gives CSVNRLAEIKNEQFF. The genes are TRBV29-1 and TRBJ2-1; TRBD2 matches 9 bases. The CDR3 contains 15 residues. Germline assignment: CDR1 SQVTM and CDR2 ANQGSEA. Unmatched junction bases numbered 13, after V lost 6 bases and J lost 7 bases.

This clonotype was observed a handful of times. CDR3: CASSVSGRQETQYF. CDR3 nucleotide sequence: TGTGCCAGCAGCGTCAGCGGGAGGCAAGAGACCCAGTACTTC. The chain couples TRBV7-2 to TRBJ2-5; 9 nucleotides line up with TRBD2. This CDR3 region has 14 residues. V shed 5 bases and J 2 bases; nucleotides not matched to a gene: 3. The V gene's germline CDR1 is SGHTA and CDR2 FQGNSA.

This chain joins TRBV5-1 and TRBJ1-1; D is possibly TRBD1 (5 bases). CDR1 and CDR2 from the germline V gene are SGHRS and YFSETQ. Trimming stripped 5 bases from V and 2 bases from J, with 10 bases between. The CDR3 is made up of 13 amino acids. The CDR3, as DNA: TGCGCCAGCAGTGTCGGGGCAAACACTGAAGCTTTCTTT. Protein: CASSVGANTEAFF.

The V call is TRBV3-1, the J call TRBJ2-5, with D unresolved. The V end was cut by 0 bases, the J end by 6 bases, with 11 bases between. The CDR3 is made up of 14 amino acids. The germline gives CDR1 LGHDT, CDR2 YNNKEL (reference sequence). CDR3 sequence reads: CASSQDLTMKTQYF. The CDR3 DNA is TGTGCCAGCAGCCAAGATCTAACCATGAAGACCCAGTACTTC.

This clonotype showed up just a few times. The chain employs TRBV7-9 and TRBJ1-2; D is uncertain. Germline lookup yields CDR1 SEHNR and CDR2 FQNEAQ (reference sequence). V shed 5 bases and J shed 5 bases, with 12 bases lying between them. CDR3 length: 13 residues. The CDR3 loop is CASSETRAYGYTF. The CDR3 DNA sequence: TGTGCCAGCAGCGAGACACGGGCGTATGGCTACACCTTC.

The J gene is TRBJ1-2, the V gene TRBV6-5; D is ambiguous. The length of the CDR3 is 16 residues. The ends were cut back, 2 bases at V and 8 bases at J, with 21 bases in the middle. The germline gives CDR1 MNHEY, CDR2 SVGAGI. CDR3: CASSYTDVTEAYGYTF. CDR3 DNA: TGTGCCAGCAGTTACACCGACGTGACGGAGGCTTACGGCTACACCTTC.

The chain has TRBV6-5 and TRBJ1-1; no clear D gene. CDR1 and CDR2 from the germline V gene are MNHEY and SVGAGI. The CDR3 loop spans 14 amino acids. Trimming took off 2 bases at V and 2 bases at J, with 9 bases between the two ends. The CDR3 DNA follows: TGTGCCAGCAGTTACGGCCAGTTCAACACTGAAGCTTTCTTT. Amino acid sequence: CASSYGQFNTEAFF.

The chain joins TRBV18 to TRBJ2-7, with D uncertain. Germline V gene lookup returns CDR1 KGHSH and CDR2 LQKENI. The CDR3 is made up of 14 amino acids. Trimming shortened V by 0 bases and J by 4 bases, and 10 bases separated the two germline ends. The CDR3 coding sequence is TGTGCCAGCTCACCACCAGGGAACCTTTACGAGCAGTACTTC. Translation gives CASSPPGNLYEQYF.

The V gene is TRBV11-2, the J gene TRBJ2-1; D remains ambiguous. Germline loops: CDR1 SGHAT, CDR2 FQNNGV. The CDR3 contains 15 residues. The ends were cut back, 6 bases at V and 2 bases at J, with 14 bases in the middle. CDR3 region: CASRVGLPTYNEQFF. CDR3 sequence (DNA): TGTGCCAGCAGGGTGGGGTTGCCAACCTACAATGAGCAGTTCTTC.

This clonotype has just a few counts. The J gene is TRBJ2-5, the V gene TRBV5-1; 10 bases fit TRBD1. Losses at the gene ends were 1 base for V and 1 base for J; bases not matched to a gene: 10. Germline V gene data show CDR1 as SGHRS and CDR2 as YFSETQ. The CDR3 extends over 18 amino acids. The CDR3, as DNA: TGCGCCAGCAGCTTGACTGGGACAGGGGCCTCCAGCCAAGAGACCCAGTACTTC. It encodes CASSLTGTGASSQETQYF. The full variable domain, its missing parts supplied by reference TRBV5-1 and TRBJ2-5, is KAGVTQTPRYLIKTRGQQVTLSCSPISGHRSVSWYQQTPGQGLQFLFEYFSETQRNKGNFPGRFSGRQFSNSRSEMNVSTLELGDSALYLCASSLTGTGASSQETQYFGPGTRLLVL.

This chain joins TRBV18 and TRBJ2-7, with 9 bases lining up with TRBD2. Per germline, CDR1 KGHSH and CDR2 LQKENI. V dropped 6 bases and J dropped 7; count of bases not matched to a gene: 16. The CDR3 loop spans 16 amino acids. The CDR3 loop reads CASSPGAASGEREQYF. The CDR3 DNA is TGTGCCAGCTCGCCAGGGGCAGCTAGCGGGGAAAGGGAGCAGTACTTC.

This clonotype has just a few counts. J is TRBJ2-1 and V is TRBV12-3 or TRBV12-4; 8 positions match TRBD2. The CDR3 contains 15 residues. J was trimmed by 2 bases and V by 5 bases; bases with no gene match: 5. The CDR3 loop is CASSPQAGAYNEQFF. CDR3 DNA sequence: TGTGCCAGCAGTCCCCAAGCGGGAGCCTACAATGAGCAGTTCTTC.